The 25 T cell receptor beta chains listed next were all sequenced from one sample in a study of blood T cells in healthy people across ages. The second PCR ran roughly 7 to 11 cycles with a sample-barcoded 5' primer and J-beta primers. TCRdb redid the calling of the 5' RACE reads with MiXCR, one entry per CDR3 protein. The sample records fewer than 750,000 distinct CDR3 sequences, 45% to 60% being singletons. Sequenced: blood. The receptor set was obtained from a woman of 80 years or more in good health.

In its sample, this clonotype was seen many times. The chain recombines TRBV20-1 with TRBJ2-1, with 12 positions matching TRBD2. The germline gives CDR1 DFQATT, CDR2 SNEGSKA (reference sequence). With 6 bases clipped from V and 1 base from J, the junction kept 7 bases outside the gene matches. There are 16 residues in the CDR3. CDR3 residues: CSARPGTSGSYNEQFF. The CDR3 nucleotides read TGCAGTGCCCGCCCCGGGACTAGCGGGTCCTACAATGAGCAGTTCTTC.

This clonotype was counted a few times. The chain recombines TRBV7-2 with TRBJ2-3; 7 nucleotides align to TRBD2. The CDR3 totals 15 residues. V lost 7 bases to trimming and J lost 2 bases; unmatched junction nucleotides: 9. Germline V gives CDR1 SGHTA, CDR2 FQGNSA. CDR3 bases: TGTGCCAGCACAAAGCAAGCGGGACCCACAGATACGCAGTATTTT. Protein sequence: CASTKQAGPTDTQYF.

This clonotype has more than one count but fewer than ten. The rearrangement joins TRBV5-1 to TRBJ1-4; the match to TRBD1 covers 11 bases. Germline lookup yields CDR1 SGHRS and CDR2 YFSETQ. V trimming: 0 bases; J trimming: 7 bases; junction bases outside the gene matches: 5. The CDR3 contains 16 residues. CDR3 in amino acids: CASSLAGQGGSEKLFF. In DNA, the CDR3 is TGCGCCAGCAGCTTGGCGGGACAGGGGGGGAGTGAAAAACTGTTTTTT.

With regard to this clonotype: It may be a read error: a sequence one base away is much more abundant. The CDR3 nucleotides read TGTGCCAGCGGGAAGGACAGGCCCCAAGAGACCCAGTACTTC. Its protein product is CASGKDRPQETQYF. The chain employs TRBV6-2 or TRBV6-3 and TRBJ2-5; TRBD1 agrees at 7 bases. The junction had 7 bases not matched to a gene; V was cut back by 8 bases and J by 1 base. Germline V lookup: CDR1 MNHEY, CDR2 SVGEGT. The CDR3 is made up of 14 amino acids.

This clonotype occurred many times. The J gene is TRBJ2-1, the V gene TRBV27; possibly TRBD1 for D (6 bases). Germline lookup yields CDR1 MNHEY and CDR2 SMNVEV (reference sequence). This CDR3 has 19 residues. Trimming took off 5 bases at V and 5 bases at J, with 28 bases between the two ends. Here the CDR3 DNA reads TGTGCCAGCAGTCCCAGCCGCCCTGAGGTGAAGGGGGAGAACAATGAGCAGTTCTTC. Protein product: CASSPSRPEVKGENNEQFF.

The rearrangement uses TRBV7-2 and TRBJ2-2; D is undetermined. V was clipped by 2 bases and J by 4 bases, with 8 bases between them. Germline V gene lookup returns CDR1 SGHTA and CDR2 FQGNSA. The CDR3 loop spans 14 amino acids. The CDR3 protein is CASSLMSATGELFF. Here the CDR3 DNA reads TGTGCCAGCAGCTTAATGTCCGCCACCGGGGAGCTGTTTTTT.

Many counts were recorded for this clonotype. The rearrangement joins TRBV20-1 to TRBJ2-5; D uncertain. CDR1 is DFQATT and CDR2 is SNEGSKA in the germline V gene (reference sequence). The germline V and J ends were trimmed by 5 bases and 2 bases, with 15 bases remaining between them. The CDR3 is 14 residues long. CDR3 bases: TGCAGTGCTCCCGTCGGGTCGAGGCAAGAGACCCAGTACTTC. This gives the protein CSAPVGSRQETQYF.

The V and J genes are TRBV29-1 and TRBJ2-5, with TRBD1 matching over 7 bases. From germline, CDR1 is SQVTM and CDR2 ANQGSEA. The CDR3 sequence is 14 residues long. Unmatched junction bases numbered 10, after V lost 7 bases and J lost 2 bases. CDR3: CSADPAGGQETQYF. The DNA for the CDR3 is TGCAGCGCCGACCCGGCAGGGGGTCAAGAGACCCAGTACTTC.

The chain links TRBV6-1 to TRBJ2-1, with a weak D call TRBD2 (6 bases). V lost 8 bases and J 10 bases, leaving 21 bases between the germline ends. Germline V gene lookup returns CDR1 MNHNS and CDR2 SASEGT. The CDR3 is 14 residues long. The CDR3 protein is CASLRDSISGEQFF. CDR3 in DNA: TGTGCCAGCCTACGGGACTCTATCAGCGGGGAGCAGTTCTTC.

This clonotype was detected ten times or more. This sequence joins TRBV9 and TRBJ2-1; 7 bases match TRBD1. V shed 4 bases and J 9 bases; nucleotides not matched to a gene: 13. The CDR3 extends over 15 amino acids. Germline CDR1 SGDLS, CDR2 YYNGEE. CDR3 nucleotide sequence: TGTGCCAGCAGCTTCTCACAGGGGTTCCAAAGTGAGCAGTTCTTC. Translation: CASSFSQGFQSEQFF.

A remark on this clonotype: This clone may be a read error of a much larger clone one base away. The chain recombines TRBV4-2 with TRBJ2-1, with 12 bases that match TRBD1. The J segment lost 13 bases and the V segment lost 5 bases, leaving 15 bases of the junction unmatched. This CDR3 has 16 amino acids. CDR1 is LGHNA, CDR2 YNFKEQ, per germline. The CDR3 coding sequence is TGTGCCAGCAGCGAGAATTCGGGACAGGGGGCAGAGACCCAGTTCTTC. Amino acids: CASSENSGQGAETQFF.

This chain connects TRBV7-3 to TRBJ2-1; the D is unclear. V lost 7 bases, J lost 3 bases, and 10 bases lay in between. Germline lookup yields CDR1 SGHTA and CDR2 FQGTGA. The CDR3 has 13 residues. CDR3 region: CASNLVGYNEQFF. The CDR3 DNA reads TGTGCCAGCAACTTGGTCGGCTACAATGAGCAGTTCTTC.

V gene TRBV20-1 combines with J gene TRBJ2-1; D is perhaps TRBD2 (5 bases). V was clipped by 3 bases and J by 8 bases, with 17 bases between them. Looked up from germline, CDR1 is DFQATT and CDR2 is SNEGSKA (reference sequence). The CDR3 contains 14 residues. CDR3 residues: CSASVRDTRDEQFF. DNA for the CDR3: TGCAGTGCTAGCGTTCGCGATACGAGGGATGAGCAGTTCTTC.

This clonotype appeared a few times. The rearrangement links TRBV9 to TRBJ2-3; no clear D. The germline CDR1 and CDR2 sequences are SGDLS and YYNGEE. Trimming took 3 bases from V and 7 from J, leaving 6 bases between them. CDR3 length equals 11 residues. CDR3 nucleotide sequence: TGTGCCAGCAGCGCGGCCCATACGCAGTATTTT. As protein: CASSAAHTQYF.

With respect to this clonotype: With a much larger clone just one base away, this may be a read error. This sequence joins TRBV18 and TRBJ1-2; possible D gene TRBD1, 5 bases. In germline, CDR1 is KGHSH, CDR2 LQKENI. This CDR3 spans 15 amino acids. For the CDR3, the DNA is TGTGCCGGCTCACCTCAGGGTCCACAACCTGATGGCTACACCTTC. Its protein is CAGSPQGPQPDGYTF.

This chain uses TRBV7-2 with TRBJ2-1; the match to TRBD2 covers 8 bases. V gave up 0 bases and J gave up 10 bases; unmatched junction bases: 11. Germline assignment: CDR1 SGHTA and CDR2 FQGNSA. The CDR3 has 16 residues. The CDR3 loop is CASSLAGSGRGYEQFF. The CDR3, as DNA: TGTGCCAGCAGCTTAGCGGGGAGCGGGAGAGGTTACGAGCAGTTCTTC.

The chain uses TRBV10-1 and TRBJ2-7, with TRBD1 matching 9 bases. Germline lookup yields CDR1 WNHNN and CDR2 SYGVQD (reference sequence). Losses at the gene ends were 11 bases for V and 0 bases for J; bases not matched to a gene: 14. The CDR3 covers 16 residues. The CDR3 DNA reads TGCGCCGACCGGGACAGGGACACGAAGAACTCCTACGAGCAGTACTTC. Translated: CADRDRDTKNSYEQYF.

This clonotype was detected once. This chain links TRBV14 with TRBJ2-3; TRBD2 agrees at 9 bases. The V gene's germline CDR1 is SGHDN and CDR2 FVKESK. This CDR3 region has 14 residues. The junction had 4 bases not matched to a gene; V was cut back by 2 bases and J by 7 bases. CDR3 DNA: TGTGCCAGCAGCCAATTAGCGGGGGTAAATACGCAGTATTTT. Translation: CASSQLAGVNTQYF. Supplemented by reference TRBV14 and TRBJ2-3, the full variable domain reads EAGVTQFPSHSVIEKGQTVTLRCDPISGHDNLYWYRRVMGKEIKFLLHFVKESKQDESGMPNNRFLAERTGGTYSTLKVQPAELEDSGVYFCASSQLAGVNTQYFGPGTRLTVL.

This clonotype was seen repeatedly, ten times or more. In DNA form, the CDR3 reads TGTGCCACCCAACTAGGCCTGAATGAAAAACTGTTTTTT. Its protein is CATQLGLNEKLFF. The V and J genes are TRBV6-6 and TRBJ1-4; the D is unclear. Germline-derived CDR1 and CDR2 are MNHNY and SVGAGI (reference sequence). This CDR3 region has 13 residues. The V end was cut by 10 bases, the J end by 5 bases, with 14 bases between.

This sequence joins TRBV28 and TRBJ1-1, with TRBD1 identical over 9 bases. J gave up 10 bases and V 5 bases, and 5 bases lay outside the gene matches. The CDR3 contains 12 residues. The germline CDR1 and CDR2 sequences are MDHEN and SYDVKM. CDR3 amino acids: CASSTTGGAAFF. CDR3 nucleotide sequence: TGTGCCAGCAGTACCACAGGGGGCGCAGCTTTCTTT.

V and J are TRBV6-5 and TRBJ1-6, with D uncertain. Trimming shortened V by 0 bases and J by 0 bases, and 12 bases separated the two germline ends. CDR3 size: 18 residues. Per germline, CDR1 MNHEY and CDR2 SVGAGI. CDR3 sequence (DNA): TGTGCCAGCAGTTACTCTTCCGAACCGAGCTCCTATAATTCACCCCTCCACTTT. It specifies CASSYSSEPSSYNSPLHF.

This rearrangement joins TRBV4-2 to TRBJ1-1; the D gene is possibly TRBD1 (6 bases). V gave up 2 bases and J gave up 5 bases, with 12 bases separating them. The CDR3 length is 14 residues. CDR1 and CDR2 (germline): LGHNA, YNFKEQ. The CDR3 protein is CASSQSDRDTEAFF. The CDR3 region has the DNA TGTGCCAGCAGCCAATCGGACAGAGATACTGAAGCTTTCTTT.

Regarding this clonotype: This clone may be a read error of a much larger clone one base away. The chain carries TRBV2 and TRBJ2-4; possible D gene TRBD2, 5 bases. The J call may be faulty, since TRBJ2-7 better matches the DNA end. Looked up from germline, CDR1 is SNHLY and CDR2 is FYNNEI. The CDR3 is made up of 12 amino acids. CDR3 DNA: TGTGCCAGCAATTACAGTAGCGACGAGCAGTACTTC. Amino acid sequence: CASNYSSDEQYF.

The chain uses TRBV29-1 and TRBJ2-3; TRBD2 might be the D (5 bases). This CDR3 comprises 12 residues. Germline V gives CDR1 SQVTM, CDR2 ANQGSEA. The ends were cut back, 4 bases at V and 6 bases at J, with 11 bases in the middle. The CDR3 DNA reads as TGCAGCGTTGTAGGAGGTCGCGATACGCAGTATTTT. It translates to CSVVGGRDTQYF.

The chain has TRBV27 and TRBJ1-6; perhaps TRBD1 as D (5 bases). The CDR3 loop spans 14 amino acids. Germline V gene lookup returns CDR1 MNHEY and CDR2 SMNVEV (reference sequence). The V end was cut by 7 bases, the J end by 7 bases, with 14 bases between. The CDR3 DNA reads as TGTGCCAGCACAAACCGGGACCGCAATTCACCCCTCCACTTT. This sequence encodes CASTNRDRNSPLHF.